This T cell receptor beta chain was obtained from a study of technical replicates of blood from a few donors. The germline CDR1 and CDR2 sequences are MNHNS and SASEGT. The CDR3 consists of 14 residues. V shed 6 bases and J shed 4 bases, with 12 bases lying between them. Assay used: immunoSEQ multiplex PCR; TCRdb lists only in-frame clones, some missing. The sample shows 70,000 to 85,000 clones, 95% to 98% of them seen only once. The source of this sequence is a human donor in good health. The chain employs TRBV6-1 and TRBJ1-4; no reliable D call. Sequences were obtained from T cells isolated from PBMCs. The CDR3 DNA sequence: TGTGCCAGCAGCGGGAGGGCAGATAATGAAAAACTGTTTTTT. This encodes CASSGRADNEKLFF.